Below are 6 T cell receptor beta chains sequenced from a single sample in a study of vaccination effects on CD4 cells after COVID-19. No cognate antigen is known for these TCRs. CD4+ T cells specific for antigen were expanded with viral peptide pools by the ViraFEST assay before sequencing. After roughly 11 days in culture, the CD4+ T cells were isolated. The person's infection with SARS-CoV-2, confirmed by PCR, took place between March and December 2020. TCRdb's copy holds only in-frame clones and misses some; the assay was immunoSEQ multiplex PCR. Of about 45,000 clones in the sample, around 80% are singletons; the top ten hold under 30%. The starting material was CD4+ T cells from PBMCs cultured with a peptide pool, obtained before COVID-19 vaccination. The receptors were gathered from a human donor who had a prior SARS-CoV-2 infection.

This clone appeared a few times. The chain links TRBV5-6 to TRBJ2-1; 12 positions agree with TRBD2. The CDR3 consists of 15 residues. Germline values: CDR1 SGHDT, CDR2 YYEEEE. With 6 bases clipped from V and 9 bases from J, the junction kept 10 bases outside the gene matches. The DNA for the CDR3 is TGTGCCAGCACCAGGACTAGCGGGGCTGTAGGTGAGCAGTTCTTC. Translated: CASTRTSGAVGEQFF.

This chain joins TRBV19 and TRBJ2-1; 7 bases are shared with TRBD2. After removal of 5 bases from V and 8 bases from J, the junction contained 12 bases not matched to a gene. The CDR3 has 15 residues. Germline-derived CDR1 and CDR2 are LNHDA and SQIVND (reference sequence). CDR3 loop: CASSLVAGGRYEQFF. Written as DNA, the CDR3 is TGTGCCAGTAGTTTAGTAGCGGGCGGGAGATATGAGCAGTTCTTC.

The chain is built from TRBV27 and TRBJ2-3; D is unresolved. In germline, CDR1 is MNHEY, CDR2 SMNVEV (reference sequence). Trimming removed 8 bases from V and 1 base from J, with 10 bases in between. This CDR3 spans 13 amino acids. For the CDR3, the DNA is TGTGCCAGCCGCTCGCTGCGCACAGATACGCAGTATTTT. It yields the protein CASRSLRTDTQYF.

V gene TRBV18 combines with J gene TRBJ1-4; the match to TRBD1 covers 7 bases. V lost 6 bases, J lost 0 bases, and 10 bases stayed unmatched. CDR3 length equals 17 residues. Germline values: CDR1 KGHSH, CDR2 LQKENI. The CDR3 region is CASSPISGTATNEKLFF. CDR3 bases: TGTGCCAGCTCTCCAATTTCCGGGACAGCAACTAATGAAAAACTGTTTTTT. The complete variable domain, with remaining parts taken from reference TRBV18 and TRBJ1-4, reads NAGVMQNPRHLVRRRGQEARLRCSPMKGHSHVYWYRQLPEEGLKFMVYLQKENIIDESGMPKERFSAEFPKEGPSILRIQQVVRGDSAAYFCASSPISGTATNEKLFFGSGTQLSVL.

This sequence joins TRBV3-1 (or the pseudogene TRBV3-2) and TRBJ2-5; D may be TRBD2 (6 bases). Trimming shortened V by 1 base and J by 5 bases, and 11 bases separated the two germline ends. Germline V gene data show CDR1 as LGHDT and CDR2 as YNNKEL (reference sequence). The CDR3 contains 14 residues. CDR3 in DNA: TGTGCCAGCAGCCAAGCCCAGGGACTGGAGACCCAGTACTTC. It encodes CASSQAQGLETQYF.

This chain joins TRBV6-5 and TRBJ1-1; the D is unclear. The V gene lost 6 bases and the J gene lost 1 base, with 12 bases spanning the gap. Germline lookup yields CDR1 MNHEY and CDR2 SVGAGI. The CDR3 is made up of 14 amino acids. The CDR3, as DNA: TGTGCCAGCAGCCGTATAATCGGGAACACTGAAGCTTTCTTT. The encoded protein is CASSRIIGNTEAFF.